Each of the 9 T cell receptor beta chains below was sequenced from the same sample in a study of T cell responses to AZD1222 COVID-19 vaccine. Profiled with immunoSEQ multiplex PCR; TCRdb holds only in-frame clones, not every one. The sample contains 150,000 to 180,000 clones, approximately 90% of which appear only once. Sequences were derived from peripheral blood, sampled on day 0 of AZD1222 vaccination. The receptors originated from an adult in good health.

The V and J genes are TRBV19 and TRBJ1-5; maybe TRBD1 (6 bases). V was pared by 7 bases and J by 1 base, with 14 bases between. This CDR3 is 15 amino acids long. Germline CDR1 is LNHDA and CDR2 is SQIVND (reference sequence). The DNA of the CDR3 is TGTGCCAGTAACCTACAGGGTTTCAGCAATCAGCCCCAGCATTTT. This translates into CASNLQGFSNQPQHF.

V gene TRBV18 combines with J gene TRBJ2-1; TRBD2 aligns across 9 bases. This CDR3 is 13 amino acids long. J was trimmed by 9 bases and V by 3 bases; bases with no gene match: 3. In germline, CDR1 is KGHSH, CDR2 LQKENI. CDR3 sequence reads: CASSPSGGGEQFF. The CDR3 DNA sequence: TGTGCCAGCTCACCTAGCGGGGGCGGTGAGCAGTTCTTC.

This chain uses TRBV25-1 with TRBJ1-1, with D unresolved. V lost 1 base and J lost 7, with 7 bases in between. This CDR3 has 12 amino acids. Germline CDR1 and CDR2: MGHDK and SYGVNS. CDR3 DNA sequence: TGTGCCAGCAGTGAATCGATCAGTGAAGCTTTCTTT. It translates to CASSESISEAFF. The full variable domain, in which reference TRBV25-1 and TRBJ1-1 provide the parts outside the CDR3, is EADIYQTPRYLVIGTGKKITLECSQTMGHDKMYWYQQDPGMELHLIHYSYGVNSTEKGDLSSESTVSRIRTEHFPLTLESARPSHTSQYLCASSESISEAFFGQGTRLTVV.

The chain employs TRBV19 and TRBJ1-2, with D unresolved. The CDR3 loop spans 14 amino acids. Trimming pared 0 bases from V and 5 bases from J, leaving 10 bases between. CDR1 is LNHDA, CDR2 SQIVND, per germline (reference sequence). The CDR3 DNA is TGTGCCAGTAGTATAGATCCTCGGTGGTATGGCTACACCTTC. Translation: CASSIDPRWYGYTF.

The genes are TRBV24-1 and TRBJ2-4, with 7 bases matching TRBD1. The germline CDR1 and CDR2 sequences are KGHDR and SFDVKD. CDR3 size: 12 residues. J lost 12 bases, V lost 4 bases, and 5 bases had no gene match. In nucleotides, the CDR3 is TGTGCCACCAGTGACGAGGACAGGCCTCAGTACTTC. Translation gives CATSDEDRPQYF.

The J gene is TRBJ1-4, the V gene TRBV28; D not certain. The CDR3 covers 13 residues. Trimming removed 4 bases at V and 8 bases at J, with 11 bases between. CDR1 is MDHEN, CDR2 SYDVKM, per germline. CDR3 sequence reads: CASSSRRREKLFF. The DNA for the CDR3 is TGTGCCAGCAGTTCTCGACGGAGGGAAAAACTGTTTTTT.

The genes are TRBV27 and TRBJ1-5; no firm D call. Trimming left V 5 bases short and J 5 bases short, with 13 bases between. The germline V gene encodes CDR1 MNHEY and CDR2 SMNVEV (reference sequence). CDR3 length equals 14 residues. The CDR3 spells CASSPSFGDQPQHF. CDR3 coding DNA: TGTGCCAGCAGTCCCAGTTTTGGGGATCAGCCCCAGCATTTT.

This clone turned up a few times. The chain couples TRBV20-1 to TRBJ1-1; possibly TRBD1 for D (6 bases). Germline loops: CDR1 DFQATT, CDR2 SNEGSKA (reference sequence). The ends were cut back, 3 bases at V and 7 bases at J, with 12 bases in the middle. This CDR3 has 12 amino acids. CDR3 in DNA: TGCAGTGCTAGTATAGGAGGGGGTGAAGCTTTCTTT. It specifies CSASIGGGEAFF.

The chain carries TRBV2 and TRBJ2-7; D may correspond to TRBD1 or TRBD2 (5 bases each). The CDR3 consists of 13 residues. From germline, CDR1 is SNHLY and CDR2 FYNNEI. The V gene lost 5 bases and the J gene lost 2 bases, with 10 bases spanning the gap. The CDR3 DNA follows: TGTGCCAGCAGTCCCCCGGGGCCCTACGAGCAGTACTTC. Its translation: CASSPPGPYEQYF.